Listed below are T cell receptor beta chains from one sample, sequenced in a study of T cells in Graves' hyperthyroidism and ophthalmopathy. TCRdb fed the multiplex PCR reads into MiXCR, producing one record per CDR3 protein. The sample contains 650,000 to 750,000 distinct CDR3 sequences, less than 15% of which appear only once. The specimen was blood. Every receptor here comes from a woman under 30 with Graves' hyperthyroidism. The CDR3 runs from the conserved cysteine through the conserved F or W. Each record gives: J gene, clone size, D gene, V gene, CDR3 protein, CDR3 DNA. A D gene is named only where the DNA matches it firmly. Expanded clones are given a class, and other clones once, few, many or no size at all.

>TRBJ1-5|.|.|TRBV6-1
CASSTVGRNQPQHF
TGTGCCAGCAGCACCGTGGGGAGGAACCAGCCCCAGCATTTT
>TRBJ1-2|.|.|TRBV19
CASSTLDSYNYGYTF
TGTGCCAGTAGTACACTGGACAGTTATAACTATGGCTACACCTTC
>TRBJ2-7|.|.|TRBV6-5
CASSYRSSDDYEQYF
TGTGCCAGCAGTTACAGGTCTAGCGATGACTACGAGCAGTACTTC
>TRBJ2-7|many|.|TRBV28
CASSLSGEAASYEQYF
TGTGCCAGCAGTTTATCCGGGGAAGCAGCTAGCTACGAGCAGTACTTC
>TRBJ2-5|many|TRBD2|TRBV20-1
CSARGSGGTAQYF
TGCAGTGCCCGGGGTAGCGGGGGTACGGCCCAGTACTTC
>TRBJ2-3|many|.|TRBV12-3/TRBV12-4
CASSEGTSDFTDTQYF
TGTGCCAGCAGCGAGGGGACTTCTGACTTCACAGATACGCAGTATTTT
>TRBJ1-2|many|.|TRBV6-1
CASSNGGNGYTF
TGTGCCAGCAGCAACGGGGGAAATGGCTACACCTTC
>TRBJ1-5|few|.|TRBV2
CASSGQSYQPQHF
TGTGCCAGCAGCGGACAGTCCTATCAGCCCCAGCATTTT
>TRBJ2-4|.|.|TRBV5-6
CASKQGALTKNIQYF
TGTGCCAGCAAACAAGGAGCTTTGACCAAAAACATTCAGTACTTC
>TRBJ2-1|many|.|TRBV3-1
CASSQPQGGEQFF
TGTGCCAGCAGCCAACCCCAGGGAGGCGAGCAGTTCTTC
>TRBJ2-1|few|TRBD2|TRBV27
CASSFWREHNEQFF
TGTGCCAGCAGTTTTTGGCGGGAGCACAATGAGCAGTTCTTC
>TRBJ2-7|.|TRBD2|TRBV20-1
CSARDTAGDEQYF
TGCAGTGCTAGAGATACTGCGGGGGACGAGCAGTACTTC
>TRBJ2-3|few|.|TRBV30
CAWNTVGGTLGDTQYF
TGTGCCTGGAATACGGTGGGCGGTACCCTCGGAGATACGCAGTATTTT
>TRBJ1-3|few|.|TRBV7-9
CASSPSGENTIYF
TGTGCCAGCAGCCCATCGGGGGAAAACACCATATATTTT
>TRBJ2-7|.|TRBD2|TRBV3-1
CASSLFLAGAFHEQYF
TGTGCCAGCAGCCTTTTCCTAGCGGGAGCTTTCCACGAGCAGTACTTC
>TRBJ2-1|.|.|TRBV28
CASRTAYTEQFF
TGTGCCAGCAGGACCGCTTACACTGAGCAGTTCTTC
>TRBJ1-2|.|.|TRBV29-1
CSVEAGYNYGYTF
TGCAGCGTTGAGGCGGGGTATAACTATGGCTACACCTTC
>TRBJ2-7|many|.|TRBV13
CASSTGTPNYEQYF
TGTGCCAGCAGCACCGGGACACCGAACTACGAGCAGTACTTC
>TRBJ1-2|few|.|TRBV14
CASSQDLRLGGYTF
TGTGCCAGCAGCCAAGATCTGCGTCTAGGGGGCTACACCTTC
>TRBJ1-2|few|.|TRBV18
CASSPRPGAREGYTF
TGTGCCAGCTCACCACGGCCGGGGGCGAGAGAAGGCTACACCTTC
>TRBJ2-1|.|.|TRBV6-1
CASSEQFDEQFF
TGTGCCAGCAGTGAACAGTTCGATGAGCAGTTCTTC
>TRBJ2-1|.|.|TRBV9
CASSLAAPAHNEQFF
TGCGCCAGCAGCTTGGCTGCTCCAGCGCACAATGAGCAGTTCTTC
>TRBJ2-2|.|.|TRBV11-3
CASSPGGLYTGELFF
TGTGCCAGCAGCCCAGGAGGACTGTACACCGGGGAGCTGTTTTTT
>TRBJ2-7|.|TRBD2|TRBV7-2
CASSRGASGSPYEQYF
TGTGCCAGCAGCCGAGGGGCTAGCGGGAGTCCCTACGAGCAGTACTTC
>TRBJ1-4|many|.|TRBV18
CASSPNEKLFF
TGTGCCAGCAGTCCTAATGAAAAACTGTTTTTT
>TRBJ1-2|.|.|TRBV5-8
CASSSGQPSTYGYTF
TGTGCCAGCAGCTCGGGACAACCTTCCACCTATGGCTACACCTTC
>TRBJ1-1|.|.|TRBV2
CARGTNTEAFF
TGTGCCAGGGGGACAAACACTGAAGCTTTCTTT
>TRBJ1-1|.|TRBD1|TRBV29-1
CSVERDRANTEAFF
TGCAGCGTTGAAAGGGACAGGGCTAACACTGAAGCTTTCTTT
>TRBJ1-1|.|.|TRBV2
CASSPASPRNTEAFF
TGTGCCAGCAGTCCCGCCTCTCCCAGGAACACTGAAGCTTTCTTT